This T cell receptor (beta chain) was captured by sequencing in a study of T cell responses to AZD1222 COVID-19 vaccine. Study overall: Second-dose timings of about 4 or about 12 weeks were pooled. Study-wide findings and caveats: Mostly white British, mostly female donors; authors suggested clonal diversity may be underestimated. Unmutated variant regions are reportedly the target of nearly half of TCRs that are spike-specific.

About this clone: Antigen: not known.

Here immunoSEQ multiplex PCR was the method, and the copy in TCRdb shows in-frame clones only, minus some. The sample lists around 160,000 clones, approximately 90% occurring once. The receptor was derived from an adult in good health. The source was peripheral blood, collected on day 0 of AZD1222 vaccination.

The CDR3 here is CASSAEGRGPQHF. In DNA form, the CDR3 reads TGTGCCAGCAGTGCGGAGGGTCGCGGGCCCCAGCATTTT. V and J are TRBV2 and TRBJ1-5, with D unresolved. V was cut by 4 bases and J by 9 bases, with 13 bases left in between. Germline values: CDR1 SNHLY, CDR2 FYNNEI. The CDR3 runs to 13 residues.